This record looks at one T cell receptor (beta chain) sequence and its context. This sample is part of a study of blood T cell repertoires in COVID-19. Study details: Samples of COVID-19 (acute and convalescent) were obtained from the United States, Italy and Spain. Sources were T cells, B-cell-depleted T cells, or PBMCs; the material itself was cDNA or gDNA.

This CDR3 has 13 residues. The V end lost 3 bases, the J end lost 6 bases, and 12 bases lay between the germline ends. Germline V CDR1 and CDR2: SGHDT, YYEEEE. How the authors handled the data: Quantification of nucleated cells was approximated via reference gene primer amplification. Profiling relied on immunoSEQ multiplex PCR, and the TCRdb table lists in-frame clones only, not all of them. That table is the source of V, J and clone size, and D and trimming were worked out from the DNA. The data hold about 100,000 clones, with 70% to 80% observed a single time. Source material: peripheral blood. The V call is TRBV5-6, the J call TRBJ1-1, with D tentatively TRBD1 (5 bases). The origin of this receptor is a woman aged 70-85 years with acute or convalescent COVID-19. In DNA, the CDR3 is TGTGCCAGCAGCTGGAGCAGGGATTCTGAAGCTTTCTTT. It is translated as CASSWSRDSEAFF.